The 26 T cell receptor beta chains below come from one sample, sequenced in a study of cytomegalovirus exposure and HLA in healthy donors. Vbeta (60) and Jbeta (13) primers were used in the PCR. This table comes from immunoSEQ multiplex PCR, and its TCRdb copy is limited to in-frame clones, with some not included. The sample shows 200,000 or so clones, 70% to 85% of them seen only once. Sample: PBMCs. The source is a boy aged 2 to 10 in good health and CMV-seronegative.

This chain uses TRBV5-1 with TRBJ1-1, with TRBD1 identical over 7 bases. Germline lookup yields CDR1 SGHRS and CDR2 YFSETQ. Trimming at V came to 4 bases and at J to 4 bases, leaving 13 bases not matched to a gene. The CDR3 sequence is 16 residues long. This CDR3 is CASSILGGARGTEAFF. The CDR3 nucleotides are TGCGCCAGCAGCATCTTAGGGGGCGCCAGGGGCACTGAAGCTTTCTTT.

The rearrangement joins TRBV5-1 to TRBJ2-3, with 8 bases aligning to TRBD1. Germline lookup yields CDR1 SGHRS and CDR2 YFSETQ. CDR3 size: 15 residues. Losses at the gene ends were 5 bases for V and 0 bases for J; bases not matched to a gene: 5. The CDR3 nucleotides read TGCGCCAGCAGAACCGGGACAGGTAGCACAGATACGCAGTATTTT. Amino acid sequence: CASRTGTGSTDTQYF.

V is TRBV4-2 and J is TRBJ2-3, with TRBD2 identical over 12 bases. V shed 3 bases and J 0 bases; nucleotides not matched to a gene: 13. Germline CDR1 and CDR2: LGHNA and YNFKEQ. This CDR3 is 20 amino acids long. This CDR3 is CASSHRSRLAGESSTDTQYF. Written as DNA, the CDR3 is TGTGCCAGCAGCCACCGCAGTCGACTAGCGGGGGAATCTAGCACAGATACGCAGTATTTT.

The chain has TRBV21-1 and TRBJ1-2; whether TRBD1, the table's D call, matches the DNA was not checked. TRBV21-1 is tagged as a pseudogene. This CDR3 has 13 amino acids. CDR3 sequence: CASSKTGGEGYTF. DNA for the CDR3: TGTGCCAGCAGCAAAACAGGGGGCGAGGGCTACACCTTC.

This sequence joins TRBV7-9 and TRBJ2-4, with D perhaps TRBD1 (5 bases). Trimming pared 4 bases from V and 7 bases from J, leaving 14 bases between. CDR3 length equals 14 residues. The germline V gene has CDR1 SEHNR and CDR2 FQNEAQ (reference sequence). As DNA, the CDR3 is TGTGCCAGCAGCTCGGACACGTCCCCGAACATTCAGTACTTC. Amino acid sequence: CASSSDTSPNIQYF. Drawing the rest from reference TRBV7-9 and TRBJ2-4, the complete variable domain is DTGVSQNPRHKITKRGQNVTFRCDPISEHNRLYWYRQTLGQGPEFLTYFQNEAQLEKSRLLSDRFSAERPKGSFSTLEIQRTEQGDSAMYLCASSSDTSPNIQYFGAGTRLSVL.

The CDR3 is CAISAAALASYTF. For the CDR3, the DNA is TGTGCCATCAGTGCCGCCGCCTTAGCAAGCTACACCTTC. This chain uses TRBV10-3 with TRBJ1-2; D is undetermined. The germline V gene encodes CDR1 ENHRY and CDR2 SYGVKD. The CDR3 is 13 residues long. Trimming took off 4 bases at V and 9 bases at J, with 15 bases between the two ends.

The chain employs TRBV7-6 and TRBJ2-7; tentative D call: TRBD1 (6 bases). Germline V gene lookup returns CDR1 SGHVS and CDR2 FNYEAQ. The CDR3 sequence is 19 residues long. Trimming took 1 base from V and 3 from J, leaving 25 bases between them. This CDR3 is CASSLVEVQGVPTYYEQYF. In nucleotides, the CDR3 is TGTGCCAGCAGCTTAGTCGAGGTACAGGGAGTCCCCACTTACTACGAGCAGTACTTC.

Here the CDR3 DNA reads TGTGCCAGCGCCCCCCCGGACAGGGCTAGGCAGCCCCAGCATTTT. The encoded protein is CASAPPDRARQPQHF. This chain connects TRBV7-9 to TRBJ1-5; 8 bases line up with TRBD1. This CDR3 has 15 amino acids. Trimming cost V 8 bases and J 7 bases; bases outside gene matches: 13. Per germline, CDR1 SEHNR and CDR2 FQNEAQ (reference sequence).

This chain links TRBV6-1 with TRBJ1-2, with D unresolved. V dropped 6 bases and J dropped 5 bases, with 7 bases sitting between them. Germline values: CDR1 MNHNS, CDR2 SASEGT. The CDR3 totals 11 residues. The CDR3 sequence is CASRDGYGYTF. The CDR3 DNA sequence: TGTGCCAGCAGAGACGGGTATGGCTACACCTTC.

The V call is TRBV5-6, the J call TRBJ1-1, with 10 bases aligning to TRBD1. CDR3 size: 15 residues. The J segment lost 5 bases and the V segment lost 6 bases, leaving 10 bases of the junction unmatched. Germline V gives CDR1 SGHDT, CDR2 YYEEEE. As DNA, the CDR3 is TGTGCCAGCACCCAGACAGGGGGCGGGGGGACTGAAGCTTTCTTT. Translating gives CASTQTGGGGTEAFF.

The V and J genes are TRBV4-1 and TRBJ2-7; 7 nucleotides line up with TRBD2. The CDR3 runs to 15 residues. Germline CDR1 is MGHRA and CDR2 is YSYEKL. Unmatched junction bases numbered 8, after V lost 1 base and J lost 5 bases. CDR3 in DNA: TGCGCCAGCAGCCAAGTCCCCGGGGGGAGGAACGAGCAGTACTTC. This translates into CASSQVPGGRNEQYF.

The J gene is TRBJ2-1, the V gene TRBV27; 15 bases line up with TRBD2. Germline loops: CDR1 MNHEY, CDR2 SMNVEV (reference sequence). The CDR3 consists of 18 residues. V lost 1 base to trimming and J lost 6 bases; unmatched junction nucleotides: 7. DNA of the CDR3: TGTGCCAGCAGTTTATATGGACTAGCGGGGGGGTACAGCAATGAGCAGTTCTTC. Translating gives CASSLYGLAGGYSNEQFF.

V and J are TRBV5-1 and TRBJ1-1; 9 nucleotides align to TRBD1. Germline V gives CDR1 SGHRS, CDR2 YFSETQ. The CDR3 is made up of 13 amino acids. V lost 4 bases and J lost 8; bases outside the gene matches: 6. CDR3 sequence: CASSIRDREEAFF. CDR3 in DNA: TGCGCCAGCAGCATCCGGGACAGGGAGGAAGCTTTCTTT.

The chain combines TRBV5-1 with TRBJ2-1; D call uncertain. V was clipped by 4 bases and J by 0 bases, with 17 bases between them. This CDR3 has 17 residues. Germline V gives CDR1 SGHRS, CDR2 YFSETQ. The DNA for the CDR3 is TGCGCCAGCAGCCCTTTAGACTTTCCAAGCTCCTACAATGAGCAGTTCTTC. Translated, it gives CASSPLDFPSSYNEQFF.

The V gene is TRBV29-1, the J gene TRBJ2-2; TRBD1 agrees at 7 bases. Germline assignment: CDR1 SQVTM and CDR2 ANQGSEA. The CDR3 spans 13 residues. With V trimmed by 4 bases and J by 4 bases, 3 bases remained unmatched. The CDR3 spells CSVGTGGTGELFF. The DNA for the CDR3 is TGCAGCGTTGGGACAGGAGGCACCGGGGAGCTGTTTTTT.

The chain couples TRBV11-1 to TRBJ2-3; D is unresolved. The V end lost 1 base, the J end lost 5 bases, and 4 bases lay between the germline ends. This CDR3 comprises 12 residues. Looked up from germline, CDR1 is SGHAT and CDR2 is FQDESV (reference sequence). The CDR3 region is CASSLVIDTQYF. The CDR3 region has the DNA TGTGCCAGCAGCTTAGTCATAGATACGCAGTATTTT.

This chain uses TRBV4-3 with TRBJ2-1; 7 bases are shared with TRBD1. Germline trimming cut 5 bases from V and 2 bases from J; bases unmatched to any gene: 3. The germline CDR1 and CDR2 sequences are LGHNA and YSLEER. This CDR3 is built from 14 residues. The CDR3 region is CASSFGTAYNEQFF. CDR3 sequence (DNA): TGCGCCAGCAGCTTCGGGACAGCCTACAATGAGCAGTTCTTC.

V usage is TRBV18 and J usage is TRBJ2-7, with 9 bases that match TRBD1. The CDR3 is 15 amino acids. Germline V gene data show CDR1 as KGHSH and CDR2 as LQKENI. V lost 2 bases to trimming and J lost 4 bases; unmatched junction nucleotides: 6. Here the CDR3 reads CASSPLGQGWYEQYF. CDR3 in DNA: TGTGCCAGCTCACCATTGGGACAGGGTTGGTACGAGCAGTACTTC.

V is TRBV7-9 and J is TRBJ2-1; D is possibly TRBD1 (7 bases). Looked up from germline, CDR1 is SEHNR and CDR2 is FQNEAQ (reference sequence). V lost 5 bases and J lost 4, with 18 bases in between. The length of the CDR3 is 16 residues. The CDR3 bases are TGTGCCAGCAGCGCCCAGGGGGGCCCTACTTACAATGAGCAGTTCTTC. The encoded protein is CASSAQGGPTYNEQFF.

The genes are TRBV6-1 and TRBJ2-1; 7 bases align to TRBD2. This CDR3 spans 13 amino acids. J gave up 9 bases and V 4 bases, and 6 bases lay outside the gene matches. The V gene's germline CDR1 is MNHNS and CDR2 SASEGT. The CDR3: CASSGAGRGEQFF. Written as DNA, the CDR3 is TGTGCCAGCAGTGGGGCGGGGAGGGGTGAGCAGTTCTTC.

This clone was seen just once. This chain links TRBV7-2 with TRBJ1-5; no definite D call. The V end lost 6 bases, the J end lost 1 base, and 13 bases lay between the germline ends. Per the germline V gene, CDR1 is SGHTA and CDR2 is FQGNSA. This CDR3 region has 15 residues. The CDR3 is CASSLTSQSNQPQHF. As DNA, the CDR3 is TGTGCCAGCAGTCTAACGTCACAGAGCAATCAGCCCCAGCATTTT. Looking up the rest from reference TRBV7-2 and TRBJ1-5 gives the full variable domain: GAGVSQSPSNKVTEKGKDVELRCDPISGHTALYWYRQSLGQGLEFLIYFQGNSAPDKSGLPSDRFSAERTGGSVSTLTIQRTQQEDSAVYLCASSLTSQSNQPQHFGDGTRLSIL.

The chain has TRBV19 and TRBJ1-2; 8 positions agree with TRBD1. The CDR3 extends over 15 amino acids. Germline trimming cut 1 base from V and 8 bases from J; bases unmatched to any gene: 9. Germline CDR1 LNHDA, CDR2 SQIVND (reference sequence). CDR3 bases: TGTGCCAGTAGTATAGCCCCTCCAGGGGGCGCGGGCTACACCTTC. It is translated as CASSIAPPGGAGYTF.

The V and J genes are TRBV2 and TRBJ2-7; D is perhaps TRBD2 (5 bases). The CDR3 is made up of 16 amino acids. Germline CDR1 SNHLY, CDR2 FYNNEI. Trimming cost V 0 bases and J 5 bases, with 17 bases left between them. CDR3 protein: CASSEALVSRGHEQYF. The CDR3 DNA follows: TGTGCCAGCAGTGAAGCACTAGTCAGCCGTGGCCACGAGCAGTACTTC.

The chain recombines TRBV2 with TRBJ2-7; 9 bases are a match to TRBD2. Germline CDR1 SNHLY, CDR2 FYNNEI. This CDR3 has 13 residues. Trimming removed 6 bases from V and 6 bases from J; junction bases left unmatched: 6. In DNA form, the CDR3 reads TGTGCCAGCAGGGCTAGCGGGGTTCGCGAGCAGTACTTC. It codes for CASRASGVREQYF.

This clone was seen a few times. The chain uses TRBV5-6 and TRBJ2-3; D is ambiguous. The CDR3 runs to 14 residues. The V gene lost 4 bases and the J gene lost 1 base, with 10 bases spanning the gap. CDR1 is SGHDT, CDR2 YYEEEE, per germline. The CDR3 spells CASSVRWGTDTQYF. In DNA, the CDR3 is TGTGCCAGCAGCGTGAGGTGGGGCACAGATACGCAGTATTTT.

Here the CDR3 DNA reads TGTGCCAGCAGCCCAGGGGAGCGGCGTGGGGGTTTTTACTTC. Amino acid sequence: CASSPGERRGGFYF. This chain uses TRBV7-9 with TRBJ2-4, with D possibly matching TRBD1 (6 bases). This CDR3 has 14 residues. The germline CDR1 and CDR2 sequences are SEHNR and FQNEAQ (reference sequence). The germline V and J ends were trimmed by 5 bases and 16 bases, with 24 bases remaining between them. The full variable domain, completed using reference TRBV7-9 and TRBJ2-4, is DTGVSQNPRHKITKRGQNVTFRCDPISEHNRLYWYRQTLGQGPEFLTYFQNEAQLEKSRLLSDRFSAERPKGSFSTLEIQRTEQGDSAMYLCASSPGERRGGFYFGAGTRLSVL.